This T cell receptor (beta chain) was observed in a study of memory CD4+ T cells and cytomegalovirus serostatus. Findings and limits, study-wide: Median bootstrapped AUC for CMV status was just over 0.94 originally, around 0.91 US-trained.

Original methodology: After removing out-of-frame reads, around 2 million distinct TCRbeta sequences remained. The assay was immunoSEQ multiplex PCR, and TCRdb's table has in-frame clones only and misses some. V, J and clone size derive from that table, while D and trimming were established from the DNA sequence. This sample has around 54,000 clones; 60% to 75% occur once, and the top ten carry about 2.4%. Single viable CD3+CD4+CD8-CD45RO+ cells were sorted as the memory CD4+ T cells. Germline assignment: CDR1 SQVTM and CDR2 ANQGSEA. The CDR3 loop spans 12 amino acids. V lost 4 bases to trimming and J lost 11 bases, with 17 bases between them. Details on this clone: Antigen: not known.

The sequence came from an adult in good health and CMV-seropositive. The V and J genes are TRBV29-1 and TRBJ1-2, with D maybe TRBD1 (6 bases). The sequenced sample was memory CD4+ T cells from blood. The CDR3 sequence is CSVVTDRGWYTF. The CDR3 nucleotides are TGCAGCGTTGTAACGGACAGAGGATGGTACACCTTC.